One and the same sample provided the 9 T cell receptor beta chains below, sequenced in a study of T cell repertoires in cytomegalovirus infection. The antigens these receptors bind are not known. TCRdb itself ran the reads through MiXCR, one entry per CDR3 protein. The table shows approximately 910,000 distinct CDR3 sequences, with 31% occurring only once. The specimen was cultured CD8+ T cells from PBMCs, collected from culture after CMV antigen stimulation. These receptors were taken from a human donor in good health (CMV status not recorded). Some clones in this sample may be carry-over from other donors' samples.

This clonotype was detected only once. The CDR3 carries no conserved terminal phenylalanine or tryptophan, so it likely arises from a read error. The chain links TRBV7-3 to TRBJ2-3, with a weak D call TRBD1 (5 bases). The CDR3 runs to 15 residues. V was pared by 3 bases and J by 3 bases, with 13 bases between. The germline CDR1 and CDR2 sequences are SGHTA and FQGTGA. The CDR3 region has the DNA TGTGCCAGCAGCTTCAAGGCAGGGATAACAGATACGCAGTATTTG. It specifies CASSFKAGITDTQYL.

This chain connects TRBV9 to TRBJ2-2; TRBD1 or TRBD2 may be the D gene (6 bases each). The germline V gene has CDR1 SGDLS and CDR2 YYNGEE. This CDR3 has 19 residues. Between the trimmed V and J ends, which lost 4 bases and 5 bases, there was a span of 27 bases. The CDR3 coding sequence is TGTGCCAGCAGCCCGTCAATGAGGATCTGGCAGGGGAGGACCGGGGAGCTGTTTTTT. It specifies CASSPSMRIWQGRTGELFF. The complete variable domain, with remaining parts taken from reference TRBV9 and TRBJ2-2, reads DSGVTQTPKHLITATGQRVTLRCSPRSGDLSVYWYQQSLDQGLQFLIQYYNGEERAKGNILERFSAQQFPDLHSELNLSSLELGDSALYFCASSPSMRIWQGRTGELFFGEGSRLTVL.

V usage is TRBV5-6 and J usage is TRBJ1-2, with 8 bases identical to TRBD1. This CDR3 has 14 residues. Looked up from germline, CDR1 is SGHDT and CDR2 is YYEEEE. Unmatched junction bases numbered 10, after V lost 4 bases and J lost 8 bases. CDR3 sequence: CASSQGQGAEGYTF. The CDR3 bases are TGTGCCAGCAGCCAGGGGCAGGGGGCTGAGGGCTACACCTTC.

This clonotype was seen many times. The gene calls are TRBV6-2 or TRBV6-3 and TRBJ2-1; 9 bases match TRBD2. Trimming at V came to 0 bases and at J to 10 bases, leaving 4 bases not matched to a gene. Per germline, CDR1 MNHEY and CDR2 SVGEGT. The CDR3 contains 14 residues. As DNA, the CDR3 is TGTGCCAGCAGTTACTCGGGTAGCGGGGGAGAGCAGTTCTTC. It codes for CASSYSGSGGEQFF.

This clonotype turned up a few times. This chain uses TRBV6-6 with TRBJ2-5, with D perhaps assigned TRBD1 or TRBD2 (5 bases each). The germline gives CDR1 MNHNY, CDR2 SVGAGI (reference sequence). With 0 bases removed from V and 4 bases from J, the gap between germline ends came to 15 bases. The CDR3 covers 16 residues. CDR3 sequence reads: CASSYSTIRVRETQYF. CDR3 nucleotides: TGTGCCAGCAGTTACTCGACTATCAGGGTGCGAGAGACCCAGTACTTC.

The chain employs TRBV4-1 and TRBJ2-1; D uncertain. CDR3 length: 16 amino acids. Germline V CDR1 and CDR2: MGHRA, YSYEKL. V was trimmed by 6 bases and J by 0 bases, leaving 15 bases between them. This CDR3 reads CASSPKWQVSYNEQFF. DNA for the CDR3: TGCGCCAGCAGTCCCAAGTGGCAGGTCTCCTACAATGAGCAGTTCTTC.

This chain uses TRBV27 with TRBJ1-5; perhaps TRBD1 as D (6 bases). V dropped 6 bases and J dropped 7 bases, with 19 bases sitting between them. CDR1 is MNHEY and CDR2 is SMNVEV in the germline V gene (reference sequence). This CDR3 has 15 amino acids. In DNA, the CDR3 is TGTGCCAGCAGGGGGGGCCAGGGCCCAGGGCAGCCCCAGCATTTT. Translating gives CASRGGQGPGQPQHF.

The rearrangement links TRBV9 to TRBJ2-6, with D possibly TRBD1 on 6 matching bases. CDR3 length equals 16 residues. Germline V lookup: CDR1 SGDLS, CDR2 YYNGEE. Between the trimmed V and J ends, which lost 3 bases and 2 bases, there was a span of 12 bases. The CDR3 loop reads CASSAASGAGANVLTF. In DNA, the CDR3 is TGTGCCAGCAGCGCAGCCTCAGGGGCTGGGGCCAACGTCCTGACTTTC.

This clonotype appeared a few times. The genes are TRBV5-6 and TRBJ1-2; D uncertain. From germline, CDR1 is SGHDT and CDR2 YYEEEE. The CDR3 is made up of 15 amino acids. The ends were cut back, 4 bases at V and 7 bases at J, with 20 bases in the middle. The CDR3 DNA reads TGTGCCAGCAGCCGCACAAGTTGGGGAATCAGTGGCTACACCTTC. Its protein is CASSRTSWGISGYTF.